Following are 20 T cell receptor beta chains from one sample sequenced in a study of blood T cell repertoires in COVID-19. Sequencing used immunoSEQ multiplex PCR; TCRdb keeps in-frame clones, though not all of them. Of some 120,000 clones in the sample, 75% to 85% were seen once. The sequenced sample was peripheral blood. The receptor set was obtained from a man aged 80 or over with acute or convalescent COVID-19.

The V call is TRBV19, the J call TRBJ2-1; TRBD1 is a possible D gene (5 bases). The CDR3 length is 13 residues. V lost 5 bases and J lost 12, with 17 bases in between. In germline, CDR1 is LNHDA, CDR2 SQIVND (reference sequence). The chain's CDR3 is CASSGQGRSWQFF. The CDR3 region has the DNA TGTGCCAGTAGTGGCCAGGGTAGGAGTTGGCAGTTCTTC.

The chain joins TRBV28 to TRBJ2-2; possible D gene TRBD1, 6 bases. CDR1 is MDHEN, CDR2 SYDVKM, per germline. The CDR3 has 13 amino acids. V was trimmed by 5 bases and J by 4 bases, leaving 8 bases between them. In nucleotides, the CDR3 is TGTGCCAGCAGTCTAGGGGGCACCGGGGAGCTGTTTTTT. The encoded protein is CASSLGGTGELFF.

This clone was recorded only once. This rearrangement joins TRBV5-1 to TRBJ2-1, with no clear D. V was clipped by 4 bases and J by 7 bases, with 9 bases between them. This CDR3 comprises 12 residues. CDR1 is SGHRS and CDR2 is YFSETQ in the germline V gene. CDR3 loop: CASSHPRNEQFF. The CDR3 bases are TGCGCCAGCAGCCACCCTCGGAATGAGCAGTTCTTC.

The rearrangement links TRBV4-1 to TRBJ1-4, with D perhaps matching TRBD1 (6 bases). Germline V gene data show CDR1 as MGHRA and CDR2 as YSYEKL. This CDR3 is built from 14 residues. The germline V and J ends were trimmed by 4 bases and 3 bases, with 9 bases remaining between them. CDR3 region: CASSLWTANEKLFF. For the CDR3, the DNA is TGCGCCAGCAGCCTGTGGACAGCTAATGAAAAACTGTTTTTT.

The chain uses TRBV12-5 and TRBJ1-1; D may be TRBD1 (6 bases). V lost 3 bases, J lost 3 bases, and 14 bases lay in between. CDR1 is LGHNT, CDR2 FRNRAP, per germline. The length of the CDR3 is 15 residues. The CDR3 protein is CASGFAQGKDTEAFF. The CDR3 nucleotides are TGTGCTAGTGGTTTCGCCCAGGGGAAGGACACTGAAGCTTTCTTT.

J is TRBJ2-7 and V is TRBV4-3; tentative D call: TRBD2 (5 bases). Trimming left V 1 base short and J 4 bases short, with 20 bases between. CDR1 and CDR2 from the germline V gene are LGHNA and YSLEER. The CDR3 length is 17 residues. The CDR3 coding sequence is TGCGCCAGCAGCCAAGGGTCGGGGATTGATGCTTCGTACGAGCAGTACTTC. Encoded protein: CASSQGSGIDASYEQYF.

The gene calls are TRBV5-1 and TRBJ2-2, with D possibly matching TRBD2 (6 bases). The V gene lost 3 bases and the J gene lost 1 base, with 13 bases spanning the gap. The CDR3 totals 16 residues. From germline, CDR1 is SGHRS and CDR2 YFSETQ. The CDR3 DNA reads TGCGCCAGCAGCTCCGGTGGGGGGTTGAACACCGGGGAGCTGTTTTTT. This translates into CASSSGGGLNTGELFF.

This rearrangement joins TRBV4-2 to TRBJ2-7; 7 bases line up with TRBD1. Trimming took 0 bases from V and 3 from J; bases not matched to a gene: 5. The germline V gene has CDR1 LGHNA and CDR2 YNFKEQ. The CDR3 runs to 15 residues. This chain's CDR3 is CASSQDPAGGYEQYF. Here the CDR3 DNA reads TGTGCCAGCAGCCAAGATCCTGCAGGGGGCTACGAGCAGTACTTC.

V is TRBV12-5 and J is TRBJ2-1; 8 positions agree with TRBD2. The V and J ends lost 9 bases and 6 bases, in that order; junction bases with no gene match: 7. Germline values: CDR1 LGHNT, CDR2 FRNRAP. The CDR3 covers 13 residues. The DNA of the CDR3 is TGTGCTAGCGCGGGGGGTTATTCCAATGAGCAGTTCTTC. It translates to CASAGGYSNEQFF.

The chain combines TRBV11-1 with TRBJ2-2, with D possibly TRBD1 on 6 matching bases. Germline assignment: CDR1 SGHAT and CDR2 FQDESV (reference sequence). The CDR3 spans 15 residues. Trimming took 5 bases from V and 3 from J, leaving 13 bases between them. The CDR3 sequence is CASSPQDSYTGELFF. The DNA of the CDR3 is TGTGCCAGCAGCCCCCAGGACAGCTACACCGGGGAGCTGTTTTTT.

The chain uses TRBV28 and TRBJ1-5, with unresolved D. Trimming cost V 2 bases and J 7 bases, with 6 bases left between them. This CDR3 has 12 amino acids. CDR1 and CDR2 from the germline V gene are MDHEN and SYDVKM. The DNA of the CDR3 is TGTGCCAGCAGTTTAGAGGTCCAGCCCCAGCATTTT. It codes for CASSLEVQPQHF.

V is TRBV6-5 and J is TRBJ1-1, with TRBD1 as a possible D gene (5 bases). V lost 4 bases and J lost 5, with 11 bases in between. Germline CDR1 is MNHEY and CDR2 is SVGAGI. There are 13 residues in the CDR3. DNA for the CDR3: TGTGCCAGCAGTTCCCGGACACTTACTGAAGCTTTCTTT. Its translation is CASSSRTLTEAFF.

The chain links TRBV6-5 to TRBJ1-1; D call uncertain. This CDR3 is built from 13 residues. Between the trimmed V and J ends, which lost 6 bases and 2 bases, there was a span of 10 bases. CDR1 and CDR2 from the germline V gene are MNHEY and SVGAGI. The CDR3 coding sequence is TGTGCCAGCAGGGGGAGGTCTAACACTGAAGCTTTCTTT. It codes for CASRGRSNTEAFF.

The genes are TRBV7-6 and TRBJ2-7, with 9 bases identical to TRBD1. This CDR3 comprises 14 residues. With V trimmed by 1 base and J by 6 bases, 4 bases remained unmatched. Germline loops: CDR1 SGHVS, CDR2 FNYEAQ. CDR3 nucleotides: TGTGCCAGCAGCTTAGAACAGGGGGCGGGCGAGCAGTACTTC. This sequence encodes CASSLEQGAGEQYF.

The CDR3: CASSPERGLVNEQFF. The CDR3 DNA reads TGTGCCAGCAGCCCCGAAAGGGGGCTTGTCAATGAGCAGTTCTTC. The gene calls are TRBV11-2 and TRBJ2-1; 7 positions agree with TRBD1. J lost 6 bases, V lost 5 bases, and 10 bases had no gene match. This CDR3 is built from 15 residues. In germline, CDR1 is SGHAT, CDR2 FQNNGV.

The rearrangement joins TRBV2 to TRBJ1-1; D gene ambiguous. This CDR3 spans 14 amino acids. Germline V CDR1 and CDR2: SNHLY, FYNNEI. V lost 4 bases and J 4 bases, leaving 13 bases between the germline ends. CDR3 DNA sequence: TGTGCCAGCAGTGTTAAGCAATTATTCACTGAAGCTTTCTTT. Protein sequence: CASSVKQLFTEAFF.

The J gene is TRBJ2-2, the V gene TRBV7-2; 7 nucleotides align to TRBD2. Germline CDR1 is SGHTA and CDR2 is FQGNSA. V gave up 5 bases and J gave up 2 bases; unmatched junction bases: 11. This CDR3 region has 17 residues. The CDR3 is CASSASGALANTGELFF. In nucleotides, the CDR3 is TGTGCCAGCAGCGCCAGCGGGGCACTAGCAAACACCGGGGAGCTGTTTTTT.

The chain has TRBV12-3 or TRBV12-4 and TRBJ2-4, with D possibly being TRBD1 (6 bases). The V and J ends lost 6 bases and 9 bases respectively, with 12 bases between them. The CDR3 totals 12 residues. The CDR3 DNA follows: TGTGCCAGCAGCCTGGACAGATCCATTCAGTACTTC. It yields the protein CASSLDRSIQYF.

This sequence joins TRBV28 and TRBJ1-1; D is possibly TRBD1 (5 bases). There are 14 residues in the CDR3. The V and J ends lost 5 bases and 4 bases respectively, with 14 bases between them. Germline V gene sequence: CDR1 MDHEN, CDR2 SYDVKM. The CDR3 protein is CASSNQGVGTEAFF. CDR3 nucleotides: TGTGCCAGCAGTAACCAGGGTGTGGGCACTGAAGCTTTCTTT.

The chain carries TRBV7-6 and TRBJ2-3; D remains unclear. The V end was cut by 3 bases, the J end by 6 bases, with 4 bases between. The CDR3 runs to 11 residues. The germline V gene encodes CDR1 SGHVS and CDR2 FNYEAQ. CDR3 coding DNA: TGTGCCAGCAGCTTCGGTGATACGCAGTATTTT. Translated: CASSFGDTQYF.